Described below is a single T cell receptor (beta chain) sequence and its context. The source of the sample is a study of T cell responses to AZD1222 COVID-19 vaccine. Background on the study: It was second doses at about 4 or about 12 weeks that were pooled.

Germline loops: CDR1 GTSNPN, CDR2 SVGIG (reference sequence). The J segment lost 6 bases and the V segment lost 3 bases, leaving 6 bases of the junction unmatched. The CDR3 contains 14 residues. The table came from immunoSEQ multiplex PCR; TCRdb's copy has only in-frame clones and leaves some out. Of approximately 70,000 clones in the sample, 75% to 85% were seen once. The chain employs TRBV30 and TRBJ2-7, with TRBD1 matching 12 bases. This clonotype originated in an adult in good health. The sample here was peripheral blood, taken on day 0 of AZD1222 vaccination. As DNA, the CDR3 is TGTGCCTGGAGGCGGGACAGGGGGCTAGGCGAGCAGTACTTC. This gives the protein CAWRRDRGLGEQYF.